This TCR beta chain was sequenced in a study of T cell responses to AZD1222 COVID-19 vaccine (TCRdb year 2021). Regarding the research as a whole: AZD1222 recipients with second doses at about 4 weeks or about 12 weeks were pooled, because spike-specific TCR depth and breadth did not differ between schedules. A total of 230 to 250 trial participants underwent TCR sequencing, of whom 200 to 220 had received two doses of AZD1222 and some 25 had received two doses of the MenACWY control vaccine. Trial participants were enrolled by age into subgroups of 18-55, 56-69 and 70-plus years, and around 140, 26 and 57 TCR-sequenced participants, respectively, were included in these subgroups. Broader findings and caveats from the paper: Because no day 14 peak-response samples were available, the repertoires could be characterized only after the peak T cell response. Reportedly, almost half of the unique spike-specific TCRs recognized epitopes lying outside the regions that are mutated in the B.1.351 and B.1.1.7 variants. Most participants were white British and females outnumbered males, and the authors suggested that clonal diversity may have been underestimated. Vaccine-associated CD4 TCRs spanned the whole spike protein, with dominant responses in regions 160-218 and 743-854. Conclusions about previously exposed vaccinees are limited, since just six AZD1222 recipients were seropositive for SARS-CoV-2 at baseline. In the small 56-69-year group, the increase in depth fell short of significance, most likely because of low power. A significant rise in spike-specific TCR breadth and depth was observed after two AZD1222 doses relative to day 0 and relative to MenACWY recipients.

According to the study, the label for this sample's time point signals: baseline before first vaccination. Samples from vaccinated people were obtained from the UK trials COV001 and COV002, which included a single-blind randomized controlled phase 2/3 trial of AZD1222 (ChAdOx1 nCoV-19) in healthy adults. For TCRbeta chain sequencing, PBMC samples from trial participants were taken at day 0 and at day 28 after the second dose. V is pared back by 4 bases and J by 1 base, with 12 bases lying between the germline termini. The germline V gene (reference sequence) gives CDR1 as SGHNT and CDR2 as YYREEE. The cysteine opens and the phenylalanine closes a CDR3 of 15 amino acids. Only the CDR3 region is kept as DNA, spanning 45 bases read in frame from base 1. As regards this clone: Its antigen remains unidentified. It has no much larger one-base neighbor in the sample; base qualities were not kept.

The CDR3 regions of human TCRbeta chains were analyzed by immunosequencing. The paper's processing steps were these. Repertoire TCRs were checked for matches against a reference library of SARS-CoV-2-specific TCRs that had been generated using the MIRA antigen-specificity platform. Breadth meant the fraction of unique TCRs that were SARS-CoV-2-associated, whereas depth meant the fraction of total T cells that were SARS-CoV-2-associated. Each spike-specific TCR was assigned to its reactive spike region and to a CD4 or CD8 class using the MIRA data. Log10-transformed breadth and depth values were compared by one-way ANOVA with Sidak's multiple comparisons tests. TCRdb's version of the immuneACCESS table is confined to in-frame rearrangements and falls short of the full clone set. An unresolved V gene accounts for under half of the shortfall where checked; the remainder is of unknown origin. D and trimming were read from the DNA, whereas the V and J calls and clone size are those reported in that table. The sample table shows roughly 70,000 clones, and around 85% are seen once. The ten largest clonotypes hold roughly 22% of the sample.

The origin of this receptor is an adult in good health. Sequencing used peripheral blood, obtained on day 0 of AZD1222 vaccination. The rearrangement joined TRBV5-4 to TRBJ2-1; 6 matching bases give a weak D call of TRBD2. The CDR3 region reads CASSGGIGSYNEQFF. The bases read TGTGCCAGCAGCGGGGGGATTGGTTCCTACAATGAGCAGTTCTTC.